The 6 T cell receptor beta chains listed next were all sequenced from one sample in a study of CD8 T cells in Susac syndrome. Reverse transcription of 0.5 to 1 ug RNA used random hexamers. TCRdb used MiXCR to reprocess the immunoSEQ multiplex PCR reads, holding one entry per CDR3 protein. Among some 260,000 distinct CDR3 sequences listed, roughly 84% were seen once. Sample: CD8+ T cells from PBMCs. These receptor sequences come from a human donor with multiple sclerosis.

The chain recombines TRBV7-9 with TRBJ2-7; 9 positions agree with TRBD2. Germline-derived CDR1 and CDR2 are SEHNR and FQNEAQ (reference sequence). The CDR3 spans 15 residues. V was clipped by 1 base and J by 5 bases; unmatched bases: 6. The CDR3 coding sequence is TGTGCCAGCAGCTTAGATGGCGGGAGGGCTAACGAGCAGTACTTC. This codes for CASSLDGGRANEQYF. The complete variable domain, with remaining parts taken from reference TRBV7-9 and TRBJ2-7, reads DTGVSQNPRHKITKRGQNVTFRCDPISEHNRLYWYRQTLGQGPEFLTYFQNEAQLEKSRLLSDRFSAERPKGSFSTLEIQRTEQGDSAMYLCASSLDGGRANEQYFGPGTRLTVT.

V is TRBV7-6 and J is TRBJ2-2; 8 positions match TRBD2. V trimming: 5 bases; J trimming: 1 base; junction bases outside the gene matches: 6. Germline V lookup: CDR1 SGHVS, CDR2 FNYEAQ. This CDR3 is 16 amino acids long. The chain's CDR3 is CASSGPGGLNTGELFF. CDR3 in DNA: TGTGCCAGCAGCGGGCCGGGAGGGTTGAACACCGGGGAGCTGTTTTTT.

The chain links TRBV28 to TRBJ2-7; possibly TRBD2 for D (6 bases). Germline CDR1 is MDHEN and CDR2 is SYDVKM. V lost 4 bases, J lost 1 base, and 26 bases lay in between. The CDR3 spans 19 residues. The CDR3 spells CASSSHQNGPTRGSYEQYF. For the CDR3, the DNA is TGTGCCAGCAGTTCCCATCAAAATGGTCCGACTAGAGGTTCCTACGAGCAGTACTTC.

V usage is TRBV16 and J usage is TRBJ1-2, with unresolved D. Germline V gives CDR1 KGHSY, CDR2 FQNENV. V dropped 4 bases and J dropped 4 bases, with 13 bases sitting between them. This CDR3 has 14 residues. This CDR3 reads CASSPEDGLYGYTF. The CDR3 coding sequence is TGTGCCAGCAGCCCGGAGGACGGACTCTATGGCTACACCTTC.

The chain combines TRBV5-6 with TRBJ2-1, with 9 positions matching TRBD2. CDR1 and CDR2 from the germline V gene are SGHDT and YYEEEE. Germline trimming cut 0 bases from V and 7 bases from J; bases unmatched to any gene: 8. This CDR3 has 16 amino acids. The CDR3 sequence: CASSLEWAGGSNEQFF. The CDR3, as DNA: TGTGCCAGCAGCTTGGAATGGGCGGGAGGGTCGAATGAGCAGTTCTTC.

This clonotype was counted between two and nine times. This chain joins TRBV4-1 and TRBJ2-7, with TRBD2 matching over 11 bases. The CDR3 consists of 15 residues. Looked up from germline, CDR1 is MGHRA and CDR2 is YSYEKL. V lost 3 bases and J lost 4; bases outside the gene matches: 5. The CDR3 sequence is CASSQAGTSGYEQYF. CDR3 sequence (DNA): TGCGCCAGCAGCCAGGCCGGGACTAGCGGTTACGAGCAGTACTTC.